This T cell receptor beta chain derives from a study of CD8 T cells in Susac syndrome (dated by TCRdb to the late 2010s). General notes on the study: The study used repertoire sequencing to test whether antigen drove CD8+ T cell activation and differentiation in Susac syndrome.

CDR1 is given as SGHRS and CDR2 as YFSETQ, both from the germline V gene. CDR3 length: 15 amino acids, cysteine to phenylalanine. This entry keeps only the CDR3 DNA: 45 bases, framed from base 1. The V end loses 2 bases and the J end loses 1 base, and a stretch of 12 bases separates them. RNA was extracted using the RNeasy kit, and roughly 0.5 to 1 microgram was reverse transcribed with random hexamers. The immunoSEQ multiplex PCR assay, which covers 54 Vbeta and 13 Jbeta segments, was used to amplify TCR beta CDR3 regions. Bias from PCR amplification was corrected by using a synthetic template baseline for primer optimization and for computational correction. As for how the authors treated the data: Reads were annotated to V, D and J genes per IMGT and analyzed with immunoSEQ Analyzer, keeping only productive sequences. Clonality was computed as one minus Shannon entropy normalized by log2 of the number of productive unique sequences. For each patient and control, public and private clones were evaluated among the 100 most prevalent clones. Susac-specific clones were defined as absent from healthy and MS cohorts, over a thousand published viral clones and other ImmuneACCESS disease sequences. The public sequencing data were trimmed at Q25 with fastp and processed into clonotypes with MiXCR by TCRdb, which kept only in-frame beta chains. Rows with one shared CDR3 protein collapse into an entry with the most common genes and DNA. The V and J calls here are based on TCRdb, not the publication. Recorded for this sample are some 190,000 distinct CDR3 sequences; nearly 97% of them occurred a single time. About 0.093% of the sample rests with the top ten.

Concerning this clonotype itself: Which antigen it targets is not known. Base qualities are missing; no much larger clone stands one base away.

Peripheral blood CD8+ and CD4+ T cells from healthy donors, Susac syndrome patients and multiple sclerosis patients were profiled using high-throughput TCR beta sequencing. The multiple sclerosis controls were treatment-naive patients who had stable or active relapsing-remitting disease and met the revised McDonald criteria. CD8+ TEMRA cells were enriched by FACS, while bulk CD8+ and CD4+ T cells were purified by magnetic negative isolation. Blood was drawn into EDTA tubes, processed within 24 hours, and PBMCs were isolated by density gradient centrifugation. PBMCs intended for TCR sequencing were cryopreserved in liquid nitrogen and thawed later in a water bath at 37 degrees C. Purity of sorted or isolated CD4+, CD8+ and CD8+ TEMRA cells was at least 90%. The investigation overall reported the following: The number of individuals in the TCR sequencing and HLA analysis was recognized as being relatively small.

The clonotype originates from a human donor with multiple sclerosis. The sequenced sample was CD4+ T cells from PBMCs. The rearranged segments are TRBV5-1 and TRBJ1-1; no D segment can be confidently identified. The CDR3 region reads CASSFPDGSNTEAFF. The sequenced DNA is TGCGCCAGCAGCTTCCCGGACGGGTCGAACACTGAAGCTTTCTTT.